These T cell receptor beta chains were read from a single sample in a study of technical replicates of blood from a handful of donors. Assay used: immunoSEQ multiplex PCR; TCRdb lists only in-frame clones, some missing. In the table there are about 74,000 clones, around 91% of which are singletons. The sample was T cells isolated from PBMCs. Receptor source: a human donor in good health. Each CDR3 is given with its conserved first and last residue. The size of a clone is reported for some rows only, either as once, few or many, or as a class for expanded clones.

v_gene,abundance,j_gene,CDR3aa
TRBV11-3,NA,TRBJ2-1,CASTGWGEEDNEQFF
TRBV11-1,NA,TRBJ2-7,CASSPLAGGSYEQYF
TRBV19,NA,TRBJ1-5,CASRGVSNQPQHF
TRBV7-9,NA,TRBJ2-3,CASSGKGGLTDTQYF
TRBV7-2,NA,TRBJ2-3,CASSLGLAGTDTQYF
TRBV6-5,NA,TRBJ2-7,CASSISGRSYEQYF
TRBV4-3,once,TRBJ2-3,CASSQEWYGRVADTQYF
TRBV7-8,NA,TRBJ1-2,CASSLTTTNYGYTF
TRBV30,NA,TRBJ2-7,CAWDSGQGSAEQYF
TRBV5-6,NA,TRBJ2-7,CASSLFLRTGGFYEQYF
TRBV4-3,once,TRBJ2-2,CASSLTAGGATGELFF
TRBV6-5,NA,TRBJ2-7,CASRLAGKSSYEQYF
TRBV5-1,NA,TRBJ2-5,CASSLVGGYETQYF
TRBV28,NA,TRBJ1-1,CASTLLRGQGISAFF
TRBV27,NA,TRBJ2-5,CASSLGRLKTQYF
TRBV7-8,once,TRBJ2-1,CASSFGRVGVEQFF
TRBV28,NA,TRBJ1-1,CASREGGTEAFF
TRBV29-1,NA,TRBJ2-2,CSVTSGHGELFF
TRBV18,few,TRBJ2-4,CASSPPKGGNENIQYF
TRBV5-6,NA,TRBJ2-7,CASSLFSSGRPYEQYF
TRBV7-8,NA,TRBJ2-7,CASSSVGQAYEQYF
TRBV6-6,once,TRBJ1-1,CASSTGYLNTEAFF
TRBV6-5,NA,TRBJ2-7,CASGNLLGYEQYF
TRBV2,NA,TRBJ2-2,CVWTSGRIPGELFF
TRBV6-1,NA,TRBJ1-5,CASRGVIYSNQPQHF
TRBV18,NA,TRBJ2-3,CASSPWAGEPDTQYF
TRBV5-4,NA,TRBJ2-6,CASSPRDGTSGANVLTF
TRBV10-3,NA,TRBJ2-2,CAISSQGGTGELFF
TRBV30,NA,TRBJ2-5,CAWRLAGAPETQYF
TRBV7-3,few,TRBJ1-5,CATRGVGNQPQHF
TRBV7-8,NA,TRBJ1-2,CASSLRDSNSRLFGYTF
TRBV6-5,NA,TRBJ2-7,CASSWTGEAYEQYF
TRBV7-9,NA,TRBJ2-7,CASSSLPGLAYEQYF
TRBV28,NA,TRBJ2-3,CASSFIGREADTQYF
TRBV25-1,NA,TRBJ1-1,CASSFPGNTEAFF
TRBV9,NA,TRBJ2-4,CATYPGRDRGLDIQYF
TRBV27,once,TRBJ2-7,CASSFISYEQYF
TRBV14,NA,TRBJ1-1,CASSPINGGASTEAFF
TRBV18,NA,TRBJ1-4,CASSPLEFGKLFF